The 22 T cell receptor beta chains in this list originate from one sample, sequenced in a study of T cell repertoires in cytomegalovirus infection. MiXCR, run by TCRdb on the reads, gives a single entry per CDR3 protein. In the table there are about 900,000 distinct CDR3 sequences, 31% of which are singletons. These receptors have no identified antigens. The source was cultured CD8+ T cells from PBMCs, collected from culture after CMV antigen stimulation. The receptors were sampled from a human donor in good health (CMV status not recorded). Some clones in this sample may be carry-over from other donors' samples.

V gene TRBV10-3 combines with J gene TRBJ2-5; 7 bases align to TRBD2. The CDR3 has 13 residues. Per the germline V gene, CDR1 is ENHRY and CDR2 is SYGVKD. The V and J ends lost 4 bases and 5 bases, in that order; junction bases with no gene match: 4. Here the CDR3 reads CAISVGGVETQYF. The CDR3 region has the DNA TGTGCCATCAGTGTTGGGGGGGTGGAGACCCAGTACTTC.

This clonotype has more than one count but fewer than ten. The chain joins TRBV6-2 or TRBV6-3 to TRBJ1-2; D gene unclear. The CDR3 contains 17 residues. Germline V gene lookup returns CDR1 MNHEY and CDR2 SVGEGT. Trimming pared 0 bases from V and 3 bases from J, leaving 17 bases between. The CDR3 nucleotides read TGTGCCAGCAGTTACTCGATGGCCGGTGGGGTCGACTATGGCTACACCTTC. Protein product: CASSYSMAGGVDYGYTF.

A few counts support this clonotype. The chain carries TRBV6-6 and TRBJ2-5; 9 nucleotides line up with TRBD1. Trimming took 2 bases from V and 2 from J; bases not matched to a gene: 12. The CDR3 sequence is 18 residues long. CDR1 is MNHNY and CDR2 is SVGAGI in the germline V gene (reference sequence). The CDR3 coding sequence is TGTGCCAGCAGTTACGTTGTCGACCGGGACAGGGTACAAGAGACCCAGTACTTC. It encodes CASSYVVDRDRVQETQYF.

This clonotype turned up a few times. The rearrangement joins TRBV6-6 to TRBJ1-1; TRBD1 matches at 7 bases. Trimming cost V 2 bases and J 11 bases; bases outside gene matches: 11. CDR1 MNHNY and CDR2 SVGAGI come from the germline V gene (reference sequence). The CDR3 contains 14 residues. CDR3 protein: CASSYPDRENRAFF. The CDR3 DNA reads as TGTGCCAGCAGTTACCCCGACAGGGAAAATAGGGCTTTCTTT.

This clonotype has ten or more counts. J is TRBJ1-6 and V is TRBV7-2; 8 positions agree with TRBD1. CDR1 and CDR2 from the germline V gene are SGHTA and FQGNSA. CDR3 length: 15 residues. V was clipped by 5 bases and J by 7 bases; unmatched bases: 7. CDR3 coding DNA: TGTGCCAGCAGCCCAACGACAGGGGTAAATTCACCCCTCCACTTT. Protein sequence: CASSPTTGVNSPLHF.

This chain links TRBV5-4 with TRBJ2-1; 8 bases map to TRBD2. V lost 0 bases and J lost 10; bases outside the gene matches: 9. Germline assignment: CDR1 SGHNT and CDR2 YYREEE (reference sequence). The CDR3 spans 15 residues. The chain's CDR3 is CASSLGRGGEKEQFF. In DNA form, the CDR3 reads TGTGCCAGCAGCTTGGGTCGGGGGGGAGAAAAGGAGCAGTTCTTC.

The chain uses TRBV27 and TRBJ1-1; no definite D call. Germline CDR1 is MNHEY and CDR2 is SMNVEV (reference sequence). Trimming removed 3 bases at V and 5 bases at J, with 16 bases between. The CDR3 spans 15 residues. The CDR3 loop is CASSFTSRRLTEAFF. The CDR3 DNA reads as TGTGCCAGCAGTTTCACTTCCCGAAGACTTACTGAAGCTTTCTTT.

This clonotype occurred many times. The gene calls are TRBV7-8 and TRBJ1-1; a weak D match, TRBD1 (6 bases). Germline CDR1 SGHVS, CDR2 FQNEAQ. This CDR3 has 19 amino acids. V lost 1 base to trimming and J lost 5 bases, with 26 bases between them. CDR3 bases: TGTGCCAGCAGCTTAGGAAGACTGTCGGGAGGGGGGTTGAGAACTGAAGCTTTCTTT. Encoded protein: CASSLGRLSGGGLRTEAFF.

This clonotype was observed a handful of times. The chain is built from TRBV6-5 and TRBJ1-2, with D possibly matching TRBD1 (5 bases). CDR1 and CDR2 from the germline V gene are MNHEY and SVGAGI. CDR3 size: 16 residues. Trimming stripped 0 bases from V and 1 base from J, with 12 bases between. CDR3 nucleotide sequence: TGTGCCAGCAGTTACTCGGGGGAGGGTGTTAACTATGGCTACACCTTC. As protein: CASSYSGEGVNYGYTF.

In this sample, this clonotype turned up once. The rearrangement links TRBV20-1 to TRBJ2-7; 8 bases align to TRBD1. Germline V gene sequence: CDR1 DFQATT, CDR2 SNEGSKA (reference sequence). The CDR3 covers 15 residues. V lost 5 bases, J lost 2 bases, and 11 bases stayed unmatched. The chain's CDR3 is CSAPTGDGVTYEQYF. CDR3 in DNA: TGCAGTGCTCCGACAGGGGACGGGGTGACCTACGAGCAGTACTTC.

The chain employs TRBV12-3 or TRBV12-4 and TRBJ2-1; 8 positions agree with TRBD2. After removal of 6 bases from V and 4 bases from J, the junction contained 11 bases not matched to a gene. The CDR3 runs to 16 residues. The CDR3 DNA is TGTGCCAGCAGCTCAGGACTAGCCCGACTATACAATGAGCAGTTCTTC. Translating gives CASSSGLARLYNEQFF.

The table lists this clonotype with a count of one. The chain carries TRBV18 and TRBJ2-2; D remains ambiguous. The CDR3 contains 13 residues. The V gene lost 0 bases and the J gene lost 8 bases, with 7 bases spanning the gap. CDR1 is KGHSH, CDR2 LQKENI, per germline. The CDR3 DNA reads TGTGCCAGCTCACCACCTTTATTTGGGGAGCTGTTTTTT. It codes for CASSPPLFGELFF.

The chain links TRBV2 to TRBJ2-7; D tentatively fits TRBD1 or TRBD2 (5 bases each). CDR1 is SNHLY and CDR2 is FYNNEI in the germline V gene. CDR3 length equals 13 residues. Trimming removed 11 bases from V and 0 bases from J, with 14 bases in between. CDR3 sequence (DNA): TGTGCCGCCTATGGGGGAAGCTCCTACGAGCAGTACTTC. Its protein is CAAYGGSSYEQYF.

The table lists this clonotype with a few counts. The chain carries TRBV6-8 and TRBJ2-6; D unresolved. The CDR3 runs to 19 residues. Germline assignment: CDR1 MNHGY and CDR2 SAAAGT. Trimming left V 10 bases short and J 4 bases short, with 29 bases between. CDR3 nucleotide sequence: TGTGCCACCCAACTCTTGACACCTGCTTCGTCTCGGGGGGCCAACGTCCTGACTTTC. Translating it yields CATQLLTPASSRGANVLTF.

The gene calls are TRBV12-3 or TRBV12-4 and TRBJ1-5; D not resolved. The length of the CDR3 is 17 residues. V was shortened by 6 bases and J by 3 bases, with 21 bases between the two germline ends. The CDR3 DNA reads TGTGCCAGCAGGACAAATTGGGGAGTCCGGAACAATCAGCCCCAGCATTTT. Its protein is CASRTNWGVRNNQPQHF.

The gene calls are TRBV3-1 and TRBJ2-5; 10 bases agree with TRBD2. V trimming: 5 bases; J trimming: 5 bases; junction bases outside the gene matches: 14. This CDR3 has 17 amino acids. Looked up from germline, CDR1 is LGHDT and CDR2 is YNNKEL (reference sequence). CDR3 DNA: TGTGCCAGCAGCTACAAAGGGGCTAGCGGGGGTCGGGAGACCCAGTACTTC. It translates to CASSYKGASGGRETQYF.

This clonotype was recorded many times. The genes are TRBV7-2 and TRBJ2-3, with unresolved D. CDR1 is SGHTA and CDR2 is FQGNSA in the germline V gene. With 5 bases removed from V and 0 bases from J, the gap between germline ends came to 9 bases. The CDR3 contains 14 residues. The CDR3 sequence: CASSPRPSTDTQYF. CDR3 sequence (DNA): TGTGCCAGCAGCCCTAGGCCTAGCACAGATACGCAGTATTTT.

The chain employs TRBV10-3 and TRBJ2-2; 8 nucleotides agree with TRBD1. Germline-derived CDR1 and CDR2 are ENHRY and SYGVKD. The CDR3 has 18 amino acids. The ends lost 4 bases at V and 1 base at J; junction bases unmatched: 11. The CDR3 protein is CAISGPTGEGVNTGELFF. CDR3 DNA sequence: TGTGCCATCAGTGGACCGACAGGGGAAGGAGTGAACACCGGGGAGCTGTTTTTT.

The chain carries TRBV4-2 and TRBJ1-3, with TRBD1 matching over 7 bases. This CDR3 has 15 residues. From germline, CDR1 is LGHNA and CDR2 YNFKEQ. The junction had 4 bases not matched to a gene; V was cut back by 3 bases and J by 2 bases. Written as DNA, the CDR3 is TGTGCCAGCAGCCAGAGCGACAGGGCTGGAAACACCATATATTTT. Its translation: CASSQSDRAGNTIYF.

This clonotype came up a few times. The V gene is TRBV6-6, the J gene TRBJ2-1, with a tentative D call TRBD1 (5 bases). CDR3 length: 14 amino acids. Germline lookup yields CDR1 MNHNY and CDR2 SVGAGI (reference sequence). V was pared by 4 bases and J by 6 bases, with 13 bases between. CDR3 sequence: CASSFSPDINEQFF. DNA for the CDR3: TGTGCCAGCAGTTTCTCACCGGACATCAATGAGCAGTTCTTC.

The chain joins TRBV27 to TRBJ1-2; TRBD1 matches at 7 bases. Germline-derived CDR1 and CDR2 are MNHEY and SMNVEV (reference sequence). Losses at the gene ends were 0 bases for V and 2 bases for J; bases not matched to a gene: 3. The CDR3 extends over 15 amino acids. CDR3 in amino acids: CASSLSIGGNYGYTF. The CDR3 DNA is TGTGCCAGCAGTTTATCGATAGGGGGCAACTATGGCTACACCTTC.

This chain joins TRBV12-3 or TRBV12-4 and TRBJ2-2; D perhaps matches TRBD1 (5 bases). V was pared by 7 bases and J by 3 bases, with 18 bases between. The CDR3 extends over 16 amino acids. The DNA of the CDR3 is TGTGCCAGCACCCCAAGGTCCAGGGCGGACACCGGGGAGCTGTTTTTT. The encoded protein is CASTPRSRADTGELFF.